This is a list of T cell receptor beta chains from one sample in a study of neurological immune-mediated disorders. One entry per CDR3 protein results from TCRdb running MiXCR on the 5' RACE reads. This table holds fewer than 50,000 distinct CDR3 sequences, around 15% found once. Specimen: CD4+ T cells from blood. The receptors stem from a woman aged 55-69 years with HTLV-1-associated myelopathy (HAM/TSP). CDR3s leave out the opening cysteine and the closing phenylalanine or tryptophan. The order of the fields is CDR3 length, V gene, CDR3 protein.

>12|TRBV6-4
ASSEGLGGDEQF
>10|TRBV5-1
ASSSRGETQY
>9|TRBV3-1
GTGVGNTIY
>16|TRBV9
ASSVTSGGDTSTDTQY
>14|TRBV6-6
ASSTPRGAPSREQY
>11|TRBV6-5
ASTLGAHYGYT
>16|TRBV10-3
AISESPLAGGLRDTQY
>12|TRBV5-1
DSSFPSYTGELF
>11|TRBV20-1
SATKQGNNEQF
>11|TRBV5-6
ASSLDFTYEQY
>13|TRBV11-2
ASSPLTFGTDTQY
>11|TRBV7-2
ASSLGGSATQY
>12|TRBV7-2
ASSPEGRVTEAF